The rows below give T cell receptor beta chains drawn from one sample of a study of identical twins. TCRdb recomputed calls from the 5' RACE reads with MiXCR, one row per CDR3 protein. The table records roughly 260,000 distinct CDR3 sequences, approximately 7.9% of them present only once. The same data also contributed to another study, on yellow fever vaccine responses in identical twins.

Sequenced input: CD8+ T cells sorted from blood. The receptors shown here come from a woman between 18 and 29 years old in good health. CDR3s include the opening cysteine and the closing phenylalanine or tryptophan. Fields, in order: V gene, J gene, CDR3 protein.

TRBV7-3,TRBJ1-6,CASSLSWGGDSPLHF
TRBV7-9,TRBJ2-7,CASSLGDRGRQYF
TRBV19,TRBJ2-1,CASSIGAGVGYEQFF
TRBV4-1,TRBJ1-2,CASSQDQGTTYGYTF
TRBV20-1,TRBJ1-2,CSARVFGEGYGYTF
TRBV19,TRBJ2-2,CASTPGPTTGELFF
TRBV9,TRBJ2-3,CASSGSMNTQYF
TRBV11-1,TRBJ2-2,CASRPGQATGELFF
TRBV1,TRBJ2-3,CTSSQALGDTSSTDTQYF
TRBV11-2,TRBJ2-5,CASSLDPGPLKETQYF
TRBV9,TRBJ2-3,CASSVTSGRMDTQYF
TRBV7-8,TRBJ2-6,CASSLVVGPGANVLTF
TRBV2,TRBJ2-7,CAKRQDSSYEQYF
TRBV6-5,TRBJ2-7,CASSYSGSGSYEQYF
TRBV24-1,TRBJ2-7,CATSDGERETSEQYF
TRBV27,TRBJ2-2,CASSLRAGTNTGELFF
TRBV20-1,TRBJ2-5,CSARGRAHGGETQYF
TRBV5-5,TRBJ2-7,CASSLTGRSYEQYF
TRBV12-3/TRBV12-4,TRBJ1-1,CASSTAGLDTEAFF